This T cell receptor beta chain is from a study of T cells in Graves' hyperthyroidism and ophthalmopathy. RNA transcripts gave rise to amplified TCR beta CDR3 regions. RT-PCR in the first round (using the HTBI primer set) targeted the TCR CDR3. TCRdb re-called the multiplex PCR reads through MiXCR, storing one row per CDR3 protein. The data contain about 500,000 distinct CDR3 sequences, 40% to 50% of them singletons. The study excluded patients with uncontrolled infection, other autoimmune disease, pregnancy or lactation. Diagnostic decisions used clinical symptoms, serum thyroxine and TRAb, thyroid ultrasound and orbital computed tomography. With regard to this clonotype: Its antigen is as yet unknown.

Broader study findings: Peripheral blood also featured most of the thyroid clonotypes expanded above 0.001. The model anticipated ophthalmopathy a median about 7 months pre-onset.

Germline CDR1 and CDR2: DFQATT and SNEGSKA (reference sequence). V lost 7 bases and J 6 bases, leaving 18 bases between the germline ends. The length of the CDR3 is 14 residues. Sequenced material: peripheral blood or thyroid tissue (not recorded which). The receptor was isolated from an adult woman with Graves' disease, either hyperthyroidism or ophthalmopathy (not recorded which). The chain couples TRBV20-1 to TRBJ2-2; D is unclear. The CDR3 sequence is CSVLERSVPGELFF. DNA of the CDR3: TGCAGTGTTTTAGAGAGGAGTGTTCCCGGGGAGCTGTTTTTT.